Listed below are T cell receptor beta chains from one sample, sequenced in a study of regulatory T cells in long-lasting Graves disease. From the multiplex PCR reads, TCRdb called clonotypes with MiXCR, one entry per CDR3 protein. Of about 360,000 distinct CDR3 sequences listed, roughly 15% are singletons. These same data were also listed under a study on T cells in Graves' hyperthyroidism and ophthalmopathy.

The starting material was peripheral blood mononuclear cells (PBMCs), obtained at new diagnosis, from a patient treated with antithyroid drugs. The source of these receptors is a woman between 18 and 29 years old with Graves disease. The CDR3 runs from the conserved cysteine through the conserved F or W. D genes are given only for firm matches. Clone sizes are given selectively: once, few, many, or a class where the clone is expanded.

clone_size | j_call | v_call | d_call | cdr3_nt | cdr3_aa
. | TRBJ2-7 | TRBV12-3/TRBV12-4 | . | TGTGCCAGCAGTTTAATGCCCTTCGAGCAGTACTTC | CASSLMPFEQYF
many | TRBJ2-1 | TRBV7-3 | . | TGTGCCAGCAGCCAGAGTGGGACGGGGTGGGGGTTCTTC | CASSQSGTGWGFF
many | TRBJ2-1 | TRBV30 | TRBD1 | TGTGCCTGGGACAGGGATACCTACAATGAGCAGTTCTTC | CAWDRDTYNEQFF
many | TRBJ2-7 | TRBV5-1 | TRBD1 | TGCGCCAGCCGTCCTGAATTGACAGGGAAGGACTACGAGCAGTACTTC | CASRPELTGKDYEQYF
many | TRBJ2-7 | TRBV5-6 | . | TGTGCCAGCAGCCGTTGGGCATACGAGCAGTACTTC | CASSRWAYEQYF
many | TRBJ1-6 | TRBV28 | . | TGTGCCAGCAGTCCCGGTATCTTAGTGAGTTCACCCCTCCACTTT | CASSPGILVSSPLHF
many | TRBJ1-5 | TRBV28 | . | TGTGCCAGCAGTCTCTCCGTACAGCCCCAGCATTTT | CASSLSVQPQHF
many | TRBJ2-5 | TRBV20-1 | TRBD2 | TGCAGTGCTAGAGATACCCAGCGGGGGAAAGAGACCCAGTACTTC | CSARDTQRGKETQYF
many | TRBJ2-1 | TRBV6-5 | . | TGTGCCAGCAGTTTCCCGGGGGTACGGTTCTTC | CASSFPGVRFF
many | TRBJ1-5 | TRBV12-3/TRBV12-4 | . | TGTGCCAGTTCACAGGGACCCAATCAGCCCCAGCATTTT | CASSQGPNQPQHF
. | TRBJ2-7 | TRBV24-1 | TRBD1 | TGTGCCACCAGTGATCCAACAGGGGGATCCTCTGCCTACGAGCAGTACTTC | CATSDPTGGSSAYEQYF
many | TRBJ2-3 | TRBV7-3 | . | TGTGCCAGCAGCCCCCTCGACGGCACAGATACGCAGTATTTT | CASSPLDGTDTQYF
many | TRBJ2-1 | TRBV6-2/TRBV6-3 | . | TGTGCCAGCAGTGAAGACGGGCCCCGGGGGACCTTGAACAATGAGCAGTTCTTC | CASSEDGPRGTLNNEQFF
few | TRBJ1-1 | TRBV20-1 | . | TGCAGTGCTAGATTCGAGAACACTGAAGCTTTCTTT | CSARFENTEAFF
. | TRBJ1-1 | TRBV6-1 | TRBD1 | TGTGCCAGCATCAAGACAGGGAGCACTGAAGCTTTCTTT | CASIKTGSTEAFF
few | TRBJ2-7 | TRBV19 | TRBD2 | TGTGCCAGTTCTAGCGGAACTTACTACGAGCAGTACTTC | CASSSGTYYEQYF
few | TRBJ2-6 | TRBV7-2 | TRBD1 | TGTGCCAGCAGCTTAGCGGTAGGACAGGGATTCTCTGGGGCCAACGTCCTGACTTTC | CASSLAVGQGFSGANVLTF
many | TRBJ2-3 | TRBV20-1 | TRBD2 | TGCAGTGCTAGAGAAGGGACTGGCGGGAGAGGCACAGATACGCAGTATTTT | CSAREGTGGRGTDTQYF
. | TRBJ2-1 | TRBV9 | TRBD2 | TGTGCCAGCAGCGTTAGCGGGAGGCACAATGAGCAGTTCTTC | CASSVSGRHNEQFF
many | TRBJ1-5 | TRBV5-1 | . | TGTGCCAGCAGCGGGGGGGCCGGAGGGCAGCCCCAGCATTTT | CASSGGAGGQPQHF
. | TRBJ1-1 | TRBV10-3 | TRBD1 | TGTGCCATCAGAAGGGGGACAGGGAAGGTCGGCCCTGAAGCTTTCTTT | CAIRRGTGKVGPEAFF
few | TRBJ2-7 | TRBV28 | TRBD2 | TGTGCCAGCAGTTTGTTAGCGGGAGGGCCGGGCGAGCAGTACTTC | CASSLLAGGPGEQYF